The 13 T cell receptor beta chains below all came from one sample that was sequenced in a study of CXCR3-negative and CXCR3-positive naive CD8 T cells. Study results and caveats: Hydrophobicity of TRB CDR3s was greater in CXCR3-positive naive cells than in CXCR3-negative naive cells.

TRB cDNA libraries were made by UMI-labeled 5' RACE. TCRdb reprocessed the 5' RACE reads and stores each CDR3 protein as one record, lacking DNA. The sample includes over 150,000 distinct CDR3 sequences. The antigens for these receptors are not known. Material: naive CXCR3+ CD8+ T cells from blood. Noted subset: CD45RO-CCR7+CD27+CD95- naive CD8+ T cells expressing CXCR3 (TNR3+). These receptors were collected from a human donor in good health. Some clones in this sample may be carry-over from other donors' samples.

The chain joins TRBV7-9 to TRBJ1-6; TCRdb outputs TRBD1, but without DNA this stays unchecked. There are 15 residues in the CDR3. The germline CDR1 and CDR2 sequences are SEHNR and FQNEAQ (reference sequence). CDR3 in amino acids: CASSFPGGGVSPLHF.

The J gene is TRBJ1-5, the V gene TRBV4-3. Germline loops: CDR1 LGHNA, CDR2 YSLEER. The CDR3 totals 15 residues. The CDR3 sequence: CASSQVRNENQPQHF.

The CDR3 loop reads CASKTSLTGELFF. The chain uses TRBV12-3 or TRBV12-4 and TRBJ2-2; TCRdb picks TRBD2, but there is no DNA to check that call. This CDR3 contains 13 residues.

The rearrangement links TRBV5-1 to TRBJ2-7. The length of the CDR3 is 12 residues. Germline CDR1 SGHRS, CDR2 YFSETQ. This chain's CDR3 is CASSLSTQEQYF.

This chain uses TRBV7-6 with TRBJ2-5; the TCRdb D gene call, TRBD1, has no DNA to confirm it. Germline V gene data show CDR1 as SGHVS and CDR2 as FNYEAQ. The length of the CDR3 is 16 residues. The CDR3 is CASSLEYPGDQETQYF.

This chain links TRBV27 with TRBJ1-6. CDR3 length equals 15 residues. Germline assignment: CDR1 MNHEY and CDR2 SMNVEV (reference sequence). CDR3 amino acids: CASSWGRGYNSPLHF.

The chain links TRBV28 to TRBJ2-1; as DNA is missing, the TRBD2 call by TCRdb cannot be tested. Germline CDR1 reads MDHEN; CDR2 reads SYDVKM. The CDR3 spans 14 residues. The CDR3 reads CARRVLAGDSEQFF.

The chain recombines TRBV9 with TRBJ2-7; the D call from TCRdb, TRBD1, cannot be confirmed without DNA. This CDR3 comprises 14 residues. Looked up from germline, CDR1 is SGDLS and CDR2 is YYNGEE. This CDR3 reads CASSVEGAADEQYF.

The rearrangement links TRBV15 to TRBJ2-5; absent DNA, TCRdb's TRBD2 call cannot be checked. The CDR3 runs 17 residues. Germline V CDR1 and CDR2: LNHNV, YYDKDF (reference sequence). The CDR3 is CATSRAWKMGLQETQYF.

This chain uses TRBV28 with TRBJ2-2; TCRdb proposes TRBD1, but this gene call is untestable without DNA. This CDR3 has 12 residues. CDR1 is MDHEN and CDR2 is SYDVKM in the germline V gene. This chain's CDR3 is CASLWGTGELFF.

This chain links TRBV5-1 with TRBJ1-1. Per the germline V gene, CDR1 is SGHRS and CDR2 is YFSETQ. The length of the CDR3 is 11 residues. CDR3 protein: CASSLGYEAFF.

The V and J genes are TRBV4-1 and TRBJ1-1. Germline assignment: CDR1 MGHRA and CDR2 YSYEKL. The CDR3 covers 11 residues. This CDR3 reads CASSQGIGAFF.

The chain couples TRBV4-3 to TRBJ1-1; without DNA, the TCRdb call of TRBD1 cannot be checked. This CDR3 has 17 residues. Germline V gives CDR1 LGHNA, CDR2 YSLEER. The CDR3 here is CASSQDLWRRAVKEAFF.